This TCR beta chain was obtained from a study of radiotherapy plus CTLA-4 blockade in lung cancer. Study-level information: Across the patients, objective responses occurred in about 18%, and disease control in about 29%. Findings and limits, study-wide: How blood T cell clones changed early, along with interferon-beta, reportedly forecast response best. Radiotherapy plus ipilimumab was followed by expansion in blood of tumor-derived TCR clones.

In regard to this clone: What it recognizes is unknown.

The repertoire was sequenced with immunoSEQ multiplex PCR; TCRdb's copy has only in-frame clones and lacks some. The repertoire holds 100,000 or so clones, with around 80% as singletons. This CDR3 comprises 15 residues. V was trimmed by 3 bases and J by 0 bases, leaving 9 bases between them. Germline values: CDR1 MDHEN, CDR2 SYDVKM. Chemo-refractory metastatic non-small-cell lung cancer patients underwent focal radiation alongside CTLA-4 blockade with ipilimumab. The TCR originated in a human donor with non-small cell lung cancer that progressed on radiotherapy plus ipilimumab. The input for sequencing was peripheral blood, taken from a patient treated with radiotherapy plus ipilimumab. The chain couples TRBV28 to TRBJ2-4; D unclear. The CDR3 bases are TGTGCCAGCAGTTTCTTTTTGTCAGCCAAAAACATTCAGTACTTC. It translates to CASSFFLSAKNIQYF.